This T cell receptor (beta chain) was identified during a study of blood T cell repertoires in COVID-19. Study-wide context: The samples span acute and convalescent COVID-19 from the United States, Italy and Spain. T cells, B-cell-depleted T cells, or PBMCs provided the cDNA or gDNA that served as material.

Generated by immunoSEQ multiplex PCR, the TCRdb table keeps only in-frame clones and is missing some. The sample lists about 180,000 clones, about 88% occurring once. The germline V gene has CDR1 SGHKS and CDR2 YYEKEE (reference sequence). Trimming took 1 base from V and 1 from J, leaving 9 bases between them. The CDR3 is 14 amino acids. The receptor's source is a woman aged 25 to 39 with active or convalescent COVID-19. The chain combines TRBV5-5 with TRBJ2-7; D is unresolved. Input material: peripheral blood. The CDR3 loop is CASSLSTGSYEQYF. The CDR3 DNA follows: TGTGCCAGCAGCTTGTCGACTGGATCCTACGAGCAGTACTTC.